This passage covers 25 T cell receptor beta chains from one sample sequenced in a study of cytomegalovirus exposure and HLA in healthy donors. Primers: 60 Vbeta forward and 13 Jbeta reverse. Method: immunoSEQ multiplex PCR; TCRdb's copy keeps in-frame clones and lacks some. The table has 120,000 or so clones, about 62% seen once. What was sequenced was PBMCs. The receptors here all came from a middle-aged woman in good health and CMV-seropositive.

V and J are TRBV5-6 and TRBJ1-5; no reliable D call. The V and J ends lost 4 bases and 1 base respectively, with 9 bases between them. This CDR3 region has 14 residues. Germline V gene sequence: CDR1 SGHDT, CDR2 YYEEEE. The CDR3 here is CASSPGGSNQPQHF. The CDR3 nucleotides are TGTGCCAGCAGCCCCGGCGGAAGCAATCAGCCCCAGCATTTT.

Here the CDR3 DNA reads TGTGCCAGCTCACCAAACGGAGGGTCAGGAAACACCATATATTTT. Its protein product is CASSPNGGSGNTIYF. The chain carries TRBV18 and TRBJ1-3; D call uncertain. Germline V gene sequence: CDR1 KGHSH, CDR2 LQKENI. V was shortened by 2 bases and J by 4 bases, with 12 bases between the two germline ends. The CDR3 runs to 15 residues.

The CDR3 sequence is CASSPYGPTIDGYTF. CDR3 bases: TGTGCCAGCAGTCCTTATGGCCCGACTATTGATGGCTACACCTTC. The chain links TRBV6-5 to TRBJ1-2; no clear D gene. The CDR3 covers 15 residues. CDR1 and CDR2 (germline): MNHEY, SVGAGI. The V end lost 5 bases, the J end lost 6 bases, and 19 bases lay between the germline ends.

V usage is TRBV7-9 and J usage is TRBJ2-5, with a tentative D call TRBD2 (6 bases). Germline V gene sequence: CDR1 SEHNR, CDR2 FQNEAQ (reference sequence). This CDR3 comprises 15 residues. V lost 5 bases, J lost 3 bases, and 16 bases lay in between. CDR3 coding DNA: TGTGCCAGCAGCCCTTTTCAGGAGGGCGAAGAGACCCAGTACTTC. It codes for CASSPFQEGEETQYF.

In DNA form, the CDR3 reads TGTGCCAGTAGTACAATTTCTGGACTAGCGGGAGCAGATACGCAGTATTTT. This codes for CASSTISGLAGADTQYF. V gene TRBV19 combines with J gene TRBJ2-3, with TRBD2 matching 13 bases. This CDR3 contains 17 residues. Germline values: CDR1 LNHDA, CDR2 SQIVND (reference sequence). Trimming cost V 4 bases and J 4 bases; bases outside gene matches: 8.

CDR3 residues: CASSTSPGPVDTQYF. The CDR3, as DNA: TGTGCCAGCAGCACTAGTCCCGGACCAGTCGATACGCAGTATTTT. The chain carries TRBV7-9 and TRBJ2-3; a weak D match, TRBD2 (5 bases). The CDR3 consists of 15 residues. In germline, CDR1 is SEHNR, CDR2 FQNEAQ (reference sequence). Trimming pared 5 bases from V and 6 bases from J, leaving 18 bases between.

This clone was seen a few times. This chain links TRBV4-1 with TRBJ1-2, with TRBD1 as a possible D gene (6 bases). The CDR3 has 16 residues. V lost 1 base and J 8 bases, leaving 20 bases between the germline ends. The germline CDR1 and CDR2 sequences are MGHRA and YSYEKL. CDR3 nucleotide sequence: TGCGCCAGCAGCCAAGGAACTGGGGCAGGGGAAAGAGGCTACACCTTC. Translation: CASSQGTGAGERGYTF.

This chain's CDR3 is CASSLDRDRVQFF. The CDR3 DNA sequence: TGTGCCAGCAGCTTAGACCGCGACAGAGTTCAGTTCTTC. The chain is built from TRBV11-2 and TRBJ2-1; TRBD1 might be the D (5 bases). CDR1 is SGHAT and CDR2 is FQNNGV in the germline V gene. The length of the CDR3 is 13 residues. The ends were cut back, 0 bases at V and 13 bases at J, with 13 bases in the middle.

This clone appeared once. This rearrangement joins TRBV5-1 to TRBJ2-1; D perhaps matches TRBD2 (5 bases). Germline V gene sequence: CDR1 SGHRS, CDR2 YFSETQ. This CDR3 has 17 amino acids. V lost 0 bases and J lost 9, with 22 bases in between. As DNA, the CDR3 is TGCGCCAGCAGCTTGGCAGGTAGAGGGTACTCCCTCGGTGAGCAGTTCTTC. Amino acid sequence: CASSLAGRGYSLGEQFF.

This clone appeared a few times. V gene TRBV29-1 combines with J gene TRBJ2-3; D might be TRBD2 (5 bases). CDR1 and CDR2 from the germline V gene are SQVTM and ANQGSEA. V lost 7 bases to trimming and J lost 1 base, with 18 bases between them. The CDR3 covers 15 residues. CDR3 region: CSGSVPGPRTDTQYF. The CDR3 bases are TGCAGCGGTAGCGTACCGGGCCCTCGCACAGATACGCAGTATTTT.

A few counts support this clone. The V call is TRBV2, the J call TRBJ2-1; D is undetermined. CDR3 length: 12 residues. Trimming pared 5 bases from V and 4 bases from J, leaving 6 bases between. CDR1 SNHLY and CDR2 FYNNEI come from the germline V gene. CDR3 sequence (DNA): TGTGCCAGCAGTACAGATTACAATGAGCAGTTCTTC. Translation: CASSTDYNEQFF. The full variable domain, with the rest looked up from reference TRBV2 and TRBJ2-1, is EPEVTQTPSHQVTQMGQEVILRCVPISNHLYFYWYRQILGQKVEFLVSFYNNEISEKSEIFDDQFSVERPDGSNFTLKIRSTKLEDSAMYFCASSTDYNEQFFGPGTRLTVL.

The chain employs TRBV5-1 and TRBJ2-5; 11 nucleotides line up with TRBD2. Germline V gene data show CDR1 as SGHRS and CDR2 as YFSETQ. This CDR3 is built from 16 residues. The V segment lost 1 base and the J segment 2 bases; nucleotides outside the gene matches: 4. The CDR3 bases are TGCGCCAGCAGCTTGACTAGCGGGAGTGGTCAAGAGACCCAGTACTTC. It yields the protein CASSLTSGSGQETQYF.

This clone was seen a few times. The chain is built from TRBV29-1 and TRBJ2-7; possibly TRBD2 for D (5 bases). Per the germline V gene, CDR1 is SQVTM and CDR2 is ANQGSEA. Trimming cost V 4 bases and J 4 bases, with 5 bases left between them. The CDR3 is 10 amino acids. CDR3 DNA: TGCAGCGTTGGGGAGTACGAGCAGTACTTC. It codes for CSVGEYEQYF.

The chain is built from TRBV2 and TRBJ2-7; D gene uncertain. Germline loops: CDR1 SNHLY, CDR2 FYNNEI. The CDR3 contains 12 residues. Between the trimmed V and J ends, which lost 4 bases and 4 bases, there was a span of 8 bases. The DNA of the CDR3 is TGTGCCAGCAGTGCGACACCATACGAGCAGTACTTC. As protein: CASSATPYEQYF.

This chain joins TRBV18 and TRBJ2-3, with 9 bases identical to TRBD2. This CDR3 region has 15 residues. The V gene end was trimmed by 6 bases and the J gene end by 5 bases; junction bases not matched to a gene: 9. CDR1 and CDR2 (germline): KGHSH, LQKENI. This CDR3 is CASSPIAGAGDTQYF. The CDR3 bases are TGTGCCAGCTCTCCTATAGCGGGGGCGGGAGATACGCAGTATTTT.

This clone came up once. The genes are TRBV27 and TRBJ2-1; TRBD2 matches 8 bases. The germline CDR1 and CDR2 sequences are MNHEY and SMNVEV (reference sequence). V lost 7 bases, J lost 3 bases, and 8 bases stayed unmatched. This CDR3 has 15 amino acids. The CDR3 DNA follows: TGTGCCAGCACCCTTAGCGGGGACTACTACAATGAGCAGTTCTTC. It translates to CASTLSGDYYNEQFF.

The V call is TRBV15, the J call TRBJ2-2, with 7 bases identical to TRBD1. Trimming removed 0 bases from V and 5 bases from J; junction bases left unmatched: 12. Germline CDR1 reads LNHNV; CDR2 reads YYDKDF (reference sequence). There are 18 residues in the CDR3. CDR3 residues: CATSRDRRERGRTGELFF. DNA of the CDR3: TGTGCCACCAGCAGAGATCGTCGAGAAAGGGGGCGGACCGGGGAGCTGTTTTTT.

This chain links TRBV5-1 with TRBJ1-1; D not resolved. The CDR3 spans 13 residues. The germline CDR1 and CDR2 sequences are SGHRS and YFSETQ. Trimming took 0 bases from V and 1 from J, leaving 4 bases between them. CDR3 protein: CASSLAQNTEAFF. In nucleotides, the CDR3 is TGCGCCAGCAGCTTGGCACAGAACACTGAAGCTTTCTTT. The variable domain in full, completed from reference TRBV5-1 and TRBJ1-1, reads KAGVTQTPRYLIKTRGQQVTLSCSPISGHRSVSWYQQTPGQGLQFLFEYFSETQRNKGNFPGRFSGRQFSNSRSEMNVSTLELGDSALYLCASSLAQNTEAFFGQGTRLTVV.

This clone has just a few counts. DNA of the CDR3: TGTGCCAGCTCACTGGACAAGATCTCTGGAAACACCATATATTTT. Translated, it gives CASSLDKISGNTIYF. The rearrangement uses TRBV18 and TRBJ1-3; D possibly corresponds to TRBD1 (5 bases). Looked up from germline, CDR1 is KGHSH and CDR2 is LQKENI. This CDR3 spans 15 amino acids. The V and J ends lost 4 bases and 0 bases respectively, with 10 bases between them.

V is TRBV30 and J is TRBJ1-6; the match to TRBD1 covers 9 bases. V was pared by 2 bases and J by 8 bases, with 7 bases of the junction left unmatched. The CDR3 runs 15 residues. Germline-derived CDR1 and CDR2 are GTSNPN and SVGIG (reference sequence). This CDR3 is CAWSISRTGDSPLHF. The CDR3 region has the DNA TGTGCCTGGAGTATTAGTCGGACAGGGGATTCACCCCTCCACTTT. The full variable domain, with the rest looked up from reference TRBV30 and TRBJ1-6, is SQTIHQWPATLVQPVGSPLSLECTVEGTSNPNLYWYRQAAGRGLQLLFYSVGIGQISSEVPQNLSASRPQDRQFILSSKKLLLSDSGFYLCAWSISRTGDSPLHFGNGTRLTVT.

This chain joins TRBV13 and TRBJ1-4, with 8 bases lining up with TRBD1. The germline V gene encodes CDR1 PRHDT and CDR2 FYEKMQ (reference sequence). The CDR3 totals 17 residues. Germline trimming cut 5 bases from V and 0 bases from J; bases unmatched to any gene: 8. CDR3 in DNA: TGTGCCAGCAGCATAAGACAGGGGATGGCAACTAATGAAAAACTGTTTTTT. Translating gives CASSIRQGMATNEKLFF.

This chain joins TRBV28 and TRBJ2-1; 12 nucleotides agree with TRBD1. J was trimmed by 10 bases and V by 4 bases; bases with no gene match: 8. The V gene's germline CDR1 is MDHEN and CDR2 SYDVKM. The CDR3 consists of 15 residues. The DNA of the CDR3 is TGTGCCAGCAGTTCCGGGACAGGGGGCGCGGTCGAGCAGTTCTTC. Its protein product is CASSSGTGGAVEQFF.

This sequence joins TRBV5-5 and TRBJ1-4; possible D gene TRBD1, 5 bases. The CDR3 totals 17 residues. Trimming took 0 bases from V and 0 from J, leaving 12 bases between them. Germline values: CDR1 SGHKS, CDR2 YYEKEE (reference sequence). CDR3 residues: CASSLDPGITTNEKLFF. The CDR3 nucleotides read TGTGCCAGCAGCTTGGACCCAGGGATAACAACTAATGAAAAACTGTTTTTT.

This chain links TRBV4-1 with TRBJ1-4, with no clear D. This CDR3 is built from 20 residues. Germline V gene lookup returns CDR1 MGHRA and CDR2 YSYEKL. The germline V and J ends were trimmed by 3 bases and 0 bases, with 23 bases remaining between them. CDR3 bases: TGCGCCAGCAGCCAGGATTTCCCGGTCGGGGATCTGGCAACTAATGAAAAACTGTTTTTT. Amino acid sequence: CASSQDFPVGDLATNEKLFF.

The V and J genes are TRBV6-1 and TRBJ2-2; a possible D gene is TRBD1 (6 bases). Trimming stripped 3 bases from V and 4 bases from J, with 9 bases between. This CDR3 is 14 amino acids long. Germline V lookup: CDR1 MNHNS, CDR2 SASEGT. The CDR3 DNA sequence: TGTGCCAGCAGTGATGGCAGGGGCACCGGGGAGCTGTTTTTT. It yields the protein CASSDGRGTGELFF.